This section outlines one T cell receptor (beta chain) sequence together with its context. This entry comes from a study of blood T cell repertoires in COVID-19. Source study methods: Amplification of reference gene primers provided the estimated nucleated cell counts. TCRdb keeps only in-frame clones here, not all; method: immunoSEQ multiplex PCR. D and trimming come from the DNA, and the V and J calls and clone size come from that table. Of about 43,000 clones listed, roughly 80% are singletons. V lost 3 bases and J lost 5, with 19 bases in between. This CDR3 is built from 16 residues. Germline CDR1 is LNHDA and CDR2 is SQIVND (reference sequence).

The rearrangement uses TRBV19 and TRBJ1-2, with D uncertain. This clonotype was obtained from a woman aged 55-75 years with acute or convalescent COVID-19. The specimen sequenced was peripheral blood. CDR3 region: CASSMGVEAERYGYTF. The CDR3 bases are TGTGCCAGTAGTATGGGAGTGGAGGCGGAAAGGTATGGCTACACCTTC.